These 2 T cell receptor beta chains were sequenced from one sample in a study of regulatory T cells in long-lasting Graves disease. Investigators prepared the TCR beta libraries by applying iRepertoire HTBI primers and Arm-PCR of CDR3 regions. TCRdb processed the multiplex PCR reads anew with MiXCR; each CDR3 protein has one entry. The table shows 250,000 to 300,000 distinct CDR3 sequences, with under 25% occurring only once. The time point is: persistent/refractory GD, antithyroid drugs over 5 years with positive TRAb. The TCR library was prepared using RNA isolated from PBMCs. The material was peripheral blood mononuclear cells (PBMCs), obtained when the disease was refractory, from a patient treated with antithyroid drugs. These receptors were taken from a female donor with Graves disease.

J is TRBJ2-7 and V is TRBV6-1; D uncertain. V shed 6 bases and J shed 2 bases, with 11 bases lying between them. Germline V gene lookup returns CDR1 MNHNS and CDR2 SASEGT. CDR3 length: 13 amino acids. The DNA of the CDR3 is TGTGCCAGCAGCCAGACGTCAGCCTACGAGCAGTACTTC. Encoded protein: CASSQTSAYEQYF.

V usage is TRBV3-1 and J usage is TRBJ1-2; 7 positions agree with TRBD1. V shed 4 bases, J shed 6 bases, and the junction held 8 bases outside the gene matches. In germline, CDR1 is LGHDT, CDR2 YNNKEL (reference sequence). There are 14 residues in the CDR3. CDR3 in amino acids: CASSPRGSHHGYTF. The CDR3 nucleotides read TGTGCCAGCAGCCCCAGGGGGTCTCACCATGGCTACACCTTC.